The text below deals with one T cell receptor (beta chain). Its antigen remains unidentified. This sample stems from a study of a mutant IDH1 vaccine in newly diagnosed glioma. The overall study: Most had both radiotherapy and temozolomide beforehand; others had only one.

CDR1 is MGHRA, CDR2 YSYEKL, per germline. The CDR3 spans 15 residues. After removal of 1 base from V and 3 bases from J, the junction contained 3 bases not matched to a gene. The time point was: week 11, during vaccination. Each dose delivered 300 ug of mutant IDH1 20-mer peptide subcutaneously with imiquimod. Sequenced by immunoSEQ multiplex PCR; TCRdb stores in-frame clones only, minus some. The table lists fewer than 70,000 clones, around 89% of them singletons. V gene TRBV4-1 combines with J gene TRBJ2-1; 7 bases are a match to TRBD1. Sequenced material: PBMCs, taken from a glioma patient whose treatment included an IDH1 peptide vaccine. The receptor was derived from a man aged 40-55 years with glioma. CDR3 residues: CASSQGTGSYNEQFF. CDR3 nucleotide sequence: TGCGCCAGCAGCCAAGGGACAGGCAGCTACAATGAGCAGTTCTTC.